A selection of T cell receptor beta chains follows, all from one sample in a study of T cell responses to AZD1222 COVID-19 vaccine. TCRdb's copy holds only in-frame clones and misses some; the assay was immunoSEQ multiplex PCR. The sample shows some 150,000 clones, 85% to 90% of them seen only once. The specimen comprised peripheral blood, sampled 28 days after the second AZD1222 dose. These receptors originate from an adult who received the AZD1222 COVID-19 vaccine. Both conserved end residues are part of each CDR3. Fields, in order: V gene, D gene, CDR3 length, J gene, clone size, CDR3 DNA, CDR3 protein. A D gene is named only where the DNA matches it firmly. Rows may omit the clone size; those that give it use once, few, many or a size class.

TRBV7-2	.	13	TRBJ1-1	.	TGTGCCAGCAGTTTCGTCAGTCGGACTGAAGCTTTCTTT	CASSFVSRTEAFF
TRBV9	TRBD2	16	TRBJ2-2	.	TGTGCCAGCAGCGTAGGACTAGCGGGAGGGACCGGGGAGCTGTTTTTT	CASSVGLAGGTGELFF
TRBV9	.	15	TRBJ2-2	.	TGTGCCAGCAGCGTAGGGCAGACAAGGACCGGGGAGCTGTTTTTT	CASSVGQTRTGELFF
TRBV29-1	TRBD1	11	TRBJ1-4	.	TGCAGCGGGAGGACAGGGAGGAAACTGTTTTTT	CSGRTGRKLFF
TRBV10-3	.	14	TRBJ1-2	once	TGTGCCATCAGTGACGGTGAGGGGCGCCCCGGCTACACCTTC	CAISDGEGRPGYTF
TRBV9	.	14	TRBJ1-1	.	TGTGCCAGCAGCGTATCGCCCGAGGGGTTTGGAACTTTCTTT	CASSVSPEGFGTFF
TRBV7-2	.	14	TRBJ1-1	once	TGTGCCAGCAGCTTCGGGCAGGGGAACACTGAAGCTTTCTTT	CASSFGQGNTEAFF
TRBV5-4	.	13	TRBJ1-1	once	TGTGCCAGCAGCTTGGCTTTGAACACTGAAGCTTTCTTT	CASSLALNTEAFF
TRBV7-8	.	15	TRBJ2-7	.	TGTGCCAGCAGCTTACGGGGGGCGGTAACCTACGAGCAGTACTTC	CASSLRGAVTYEQYF
TRBV11-2	TRBD2	17	TRBJ2-2	.	TGTGCCAGCAGCAGAGGACTAGCGGGAGTACGGACCGGGGAGCTGTTTTTT	CASSRGLAGVRTGELFF
TRBV30	.	13	TRBJ2-3	.	TGTGCCTGGAGTAGTACTAGTCGGGATACGCAGTATTTT	CAWSSTSRDTQYF